The 30 T cell receptor beta chains below all came from one sample that was sequenced in a study of cytomegalovirus exposure and HLA in healthy donors. It was with 60 Vbeta and 13 Jbeta primers that the PCR ran. Using immunoSEQ multiplex PCR, the repertoire was profiled, and TCRdb retains in-frame clones only, with some absent. Here the sample spans some 120,000 clones, about 75% being singletons. Source material: PBMCs. All receptors come from a woman in her thirties or forties in good health and CMV-seropositive.

Only a few counts were recorded for this clone. The CDR3 sequence: CASSLAPGTYEQYF. The CDR3 nucleotides read TGTGCCAGCAGCTTGGCCCCCGGGACCTACGAGCAGTACTTC. The chain carries TRBV5-4 and TRBJ2-7; a possible D gene is TRBD2 (5 bases). V lost 0 bases and J 2 bases, leaving 9 bases between the germline ends. There are 14 residues in the CDR3. Germline CDR1 is SGHNT and CDR2 is YYREEE (reference sequence).

This sequence joins TRBV15 and TRBJ2-1; D gene ambiguous. Germline lookup yields CDR1 LNHNV and CDR2 YYDKDF (reference sequence). The V end lost 2 bases, the J end lost 5 bases, and 4 bases lay between the germline ends. The CDR3 contains 12 residues. The CDR3 bases are TGTGCCACCAGCAGACCAGACAATGAGCAGTTCTTC. Translation: CATSRPDNEQFF. The full variable domain, with the rest looked up from reference TRBV15 and TRBJ2-1, is DAMVIQNPRYQVTQFGKPVTLSCSQTLNHNVMYWYQQKSSQAPKLLFHYYDKDFNNEADTPDNFQSRRPNTSFCFLDIRSPGLGDTAMYLCATSRPDNEQFFGPGTRLTVL.

The V and J genes are TRBV9 and TRBJ2-7, with 8 bases aligning to TRBD1. Per the germline V gene, CDR1 is SGDLS and CDR2 is YYNGEE. The CDR3 is 14 amino acids. Losses at the gene ends were 5 bases for V and 0 bases for J; bases not matched to a gene: 4. CDR3 sequence reads: CASSRTGSSYEQYF. In DNA form, the CDR3 reads TGTGCCAGCAGTCGGACAGGGAGCTCCTACGAGCAGTACTTC. Full variable domain (remainder filled in from reference TRBV9 and TRBJ2-7): DSGVTQTPKHLITATGQRVTLRCSPRSGDLSVYWYQQSLDQGLQFLIQYYNGEERAKGNILERFSAQQFPDLHSELNLSSLELGDSALYFCASSRTGSSYEQYFGPGTRLTVT.

The chain couples TRBV6-1 to TRBJ1-3, with D uncertain. The CDR3 runs to 13 residues. Trimming took 5 bases from V and 0 from J, leaving 5 bases between them. Germline assignment: CDR1 MNHNS and CDR2 SASEGT. CDR3 sequence reads: CASSQNSGNTIYF. The CDR3 coding sequence is TGTGCCAGCAGTCAGAACTCTGGAAACACCATATATTTT.

This clone has just a few counts. This chain connects TRBV19 to TRBJ1-1; D is unresolved. V was clipped by 6 bases and J by 3 bases, with 17 bases between them. The CDR3 is 15 residues long. Germline V gives CDR1 LNHDA, CDR2 SQIVND (reference sequence). CDR3 amino acids: CASSLGRVGDTEAFF. The CDR3 DNA reads TGTGCCAGTAGCCTGGGGAGGGTCGGGGACACTGAAGCTTTCTTT.

The chain couples TRBV2 to TRBJ1-1; the match to TRBD1 covers 9 bases. Unmatched junction bases numbered 7, after V lost 6 bases and J lost 5 bases. The CDR3 is made up of 14 amino acids. Looked up from germline, CDR1 is SNHLY and CDR2 is FYNNEI. DNA for the CDR3: TGTGCCAGCAGAACAGGGGGCGGTTGGACTGAAGCTTTCTTT. As protein: CASRTGGGWTEAFF.

The chain uses TRBV7-2 and TRBJ1-3, with 7 bases fitting TRBD1. This CDR3 has 16 amino acids. Per germline, CDR1 SGHTA and CDR2 FQGNSA. With 4 bases clipped from V and 0 bases from J, the junction kept 6 bases outside the gene matches. CDR3 DNA sequence: TGTGCCAGCAGCTCCGCCGGGACAGTCTCTGGAAACACCATATATTTT. Protein product: CASSSAGTVSGNTIYF.

The V and J genes are TRBV5-1 and TRBJ2-5; D may be TRBD1 (6 bases). The CDR3 consists of 16 residues. In germline, CDR1 is SGHRS, CDR2 YFSETQ. The V end lost 3 bases, the J end lost 4 bases, and 19 bases lay between the germline ends. The CDR3 spells CASSWGRGSRGETQYF. CDR3 sequence (DNA): TGCGCCAGCAGCTGGGGAAGGGGGTCCCGCGGAGAGACCCAGTACTTC.

This clone was found a few times. V and J are TRBV4-1 and TRBJ2-3, with D tentatively TRBD2 (6 bases). The germline gives CDR1 MGHRA, CDR2 YSYEKL. The CDR3 consists of 15 residues. V shed 1 base and J shed 5 bases, with 13 bases lying between them. The CDR3: CASSQGTGVEDTQYF. The CDR3 DNA follows: TGCGCCAGCAGCCAAGGTACGGGAGTGGAAGATACGCAGTATTTT.

This clone occurred a few times. This chain links TRBV5-4 with TRBJ2-3, with a possible D match to TRBD1 (6 bases). Germline CDR1 reads SGHNT; CDR2 reads YYREEE (reference sequence). The V end lost 0 bases, the J end lost 3 bases, and 11 bases lay between the germline ends. The CDR3 covers 15 residues. CDR3 bases: TGTGCCAGCAGCTTGGTTAACAGGGAAACAGATACGCAGTATTTT. This translates into CASSLVNRETDTQYF.

This rearrangement joins TRBV9 to TRBJ1-6; 9 bases match TRBD1. J was trimmed by 7 bases and V by 5 bases; bases with no gene match: 7. The CDR3 extends over 15 amino acids. Germline V gives CDR1 SGDLS, CDR2 YYNGEE. Here the CDR3 DNA reads TGTGCCAGCAGTGAGGGGACAGGGCTAAATTCACCCCTCCACTTT. It is translated as CASSEGTGLNSPLHF. Supplemented by reference TRBV9 and TRBJ1-6, the full variable domain reads DSGVTQTPKHLITATGQRVTLRCSPRSGDLSVYWYQQSLDQGLQFLIQYYNGEERAKGNILERFSAQQFPDLHSELNLSSLELGDSALYFCASSEGTGLNSPLHFGNGTRLTVT.

This clone occurred a few times. The chain joins TRBV29-1 to TRBJ2-5; 9 nucleotides agree with TRBD2. This CDR3 region has 12 residues. The trim removed 7 bases at V and 4 bases at J, leaving 4 bases unmatched. Germline V gene data show CDR1 as SQVTM and CDR2 as ANQGSEA. The CDR3 loop reads CSAGTSRETQYF. The CDR3 nucleotides are TGCAGCGCCGGGACTAGCAGAGAGACCCAGTACTTC.

This clone turned up a few times. The chain employs TRBV10-3 and TRBJ1-1; D is possibly TRBD1 (5 bases). The length of the CDR3 is 13 residues. V lost 3 bases and J 7 bases, leaving 12 bases between the germline ends. Germline V lookup: CDR1 ENHRY, CDR2 SYGVKD. CDR3 residues: CAISDVGGDEAFF. The CDR3 DNA is TGTGCCATCAGTGACGTCGGGGGAGATGAAGCTTTCTTT.

This chain uses TRBV30 with TRBJ2-2; 8 nucleotides line up with TRBD1. The J segment lost 1 base and the V segment lost 4 bases, leaving 2 bases of the junction unmatched. CDR1 and CDR2 (germline): GTSNPN, SVGIG (reference sequence). This CDR3 is built from 14 residues. The chain's CDR3 is CAWTGTGNTGELFF. The CDR3 DNA follows: TGTGCCTGGACCGGGACAGGGAACACCGGGGAGCTGTTTTTT.

The chain joins TRBV27 to TRBJ1-5; D not certain. This CDR3 is 12 amino acids long. V lost 7 bases and J lost 5, with 9 bases in between. In germline, CDR1 is MNHEY, CDR2 SMNVEV (reference sequence). CDR3 sequence (DNA): TGTGCCAGCAAGGAGAGGGATCAGCCCCAGCATTTT. It yields the protein CASKERDQPQHF.

V usage is TRBV4-1 and J usage is TRBJ2-1; D is undetermined. This CDR3 is built from 14 residues. Trimming cost V 3 bases and J 0 bases, with 6 bases left between them. Germline CDR1 and CDR2: MGHRA and YSYEKL. CDR3 bases: TGCGCCAGCAGCCACTCTAGCTCCTACAATGAGCAGTTCTTC. This encodes CASSHSSSYNEQFF.

The genes are TRBV5-6 and TRBJ1-1; D is unresolved. From germline, CDR1 is SGHDT and CDR2 YYEEEE. Trimming took off 3 bases at V and 7 bases at J, with 10 bases between the two ends. CDR3 length: 12 amino acids. In DNA, the CDR3 is TGTGCCAGCAGCTCCTGGAGGGATGAAGCTTTCTTT. The encoded protein is CASSSWRDEAFF.

This clone came up a few times. The chain is built from TRBV6-5 and TRBJ2-5; a weak D match, TRBD2 (5 bases). V was clipped by 7 bases and J by 5 bases, with 11 bases between them. The CDR3 contains 12 residues. CDR1 and CDR2 (germline): MNHEY, SVGAGI. This CDR3 is CASNHGKETQYF. As DNA, the CDR3 is TGTGCCAGCAACCACGGGAAGGAGACCCAGTACTTC.

The rearrangement links TRBV6-5 to TRBJ1-5; D not certain. CDR3 length: 13 residues. V gave up 6 bases and J gave up 7 bases, with 13 bases separating them. Germline lookup yields CDR1 MNHEY and CDR2 SVGAGI. This CDR3 is CASSPEFFQPQHF. The CDR3 coding sequence is TGTGCCAGCAGCCCGGAGTTCTTCCAGCCCCAGCATTTT.

CDR3 DNA: TGTGCCAGTAGCCCTGGACAGCCCGCAGCGGAAAAACTGTTTTTT. This codes for CASSPGQPAAEKLFF. The V gene is TRBV19, the J gene TRBJ1-4; weak D call: TRBD1 (6 bases). The V and J ends lost 6 bases and 8 bases respectively, with 19 bases between them. Per the germline V gene, CDR1 is LNHDA and CDR2 is SQIVND (reference sequence). This CDR3 comprises 15 residues. Full variable domain (remainder filled in from reference TRBV19 and TRBJ1-4): DGGITQSPKYLFRKEGQNVTLSCEQNLNHDAMYWYRQDPGQGLRLIYYSQIVNDFQKGDIAEGYSVSREKKESFPLTVTSAQKNPTAFYLCASSPGQPAAEKLFFGSGTQLSVL.

This clone appeared a few times. This chain joins TRBV11-2 and TRBJ2-3; 9 nucleotides agree with TRBD2. The germline CDR1 and CDR2 sequences are SGHAT and FQNNGV. The CDR3 totals 14 residues. V dropped 7 bases and J dropped 4; count of bases not matched to a gene: 6. In nucleotides, the CDR3 is TGTGCCAGCAACAGCGGGAGGCCGGCAGATACGCAGTATTTT. Translation: CASNSGRPADTQYF.

The chain is built from TRBV27 and TRBJ2-1; TRBD1 matches at 8 bases. Germline assignment: CDR1 MNHEY and CDR2 SMNVEV (reference sequence). The CDR3 has 15 amino acids. V shed 6 bases, J shed 5 bases, and the junction held 9 bases outside the gene matches. CDR3 sequence reads: CASSGQGSRNNEQFF. The DNA of the CDR3 is TGTGCCAGCAGCGGACAGGGTTCTCGAAACAATGAGCAGTTCTTC.

This clone was recorded a few times. A read error may account for a junction end that differs from germline. This chain links TRBV7-7 with TRBJ2-5; TRBD1 aligns across 8 bases. Germline values: CDR1 SSHAT, CDR2 FNYEAQ (reference sequence). This CDR3 region has 15 residues. This CDR3 reads CASSPTGQGQETQYF. The CDR3, as DNA: TGTGCTAGCAGCCCTACAGGACAGGGCCAAGAGACCCAGTACTTC.

The gene calls are TRBV7-8 and TRBJ1-3, with 8 nucleotides matching TRBD1. The germline CDR1 and CDR2 sequences are SGHVS and FQNEAQ. This CDR3 is built from 17 residues. Trimming removed 3 bases from V and 0 bases from J; junction bases left unmatched: 7. The CDR3 here is CASSFRGQGASGNTIYF. In DNA, the CDR3 is TGTGCCAGCAGCTTCCGTGGACAGGGAGCCTCTGGAAACACCATATATTTT.

The CDR3 region has the DNA TGTGCCAGCAGCCAGAGGACAGGGATGAACACTGAAGCTTTCTTT. Translated: CASSQRTGMNTEAFF. The chain recombines TRBV14 with TRBJ1-1; 8 bases map to TRBD1. Germline V gives CDR1 SGHDN, CDR2 FVKESK. This CDR3 contains 15 residues. V lost 3 bases to trimming and J lost 0 bases; unmatched junction nucleotides: 3. The whole variable domain, remainder taken from reference TRBV14 and TRBJ1-1, is EAGVTQFPSHSVIEKGQTVTLRCDPISGHDNLYWYRRVMGKEIKFLLHFVKESKQDESGMPNNRFLAERTGGTYSTLKVQPAELEDSGVYFCASSQRTGMNTEAFFGQGTRLTVV.

This chain links TRBV5-1 with TRBJ2-7, with a tentative D call TRBD2 (6 bases). V was cut by 7 bases and J by 3 bases, with 11 bases left in between. In germline, CDR1 is SGHRS, CDR2 YFSETQ. CDR3 length equals 12 residues. CDR3 loop: CASGKGGYEQYF. The CDR3 nucleotides read TGCGCCAGCGGAAAGGGAGGCTACGAGCAGTACTTC.

This chain joins TRBV27 and TRBJ1-1, with D uncertain. Trimming cost V 3 bases and J 1 base, with 6 bases left between them. CDR3 size: 13 residues. The germline V gene encodes CDR1 MNHEY and CDR2 SMNVEV (reference sequence). CDR3 in amino acids: CASSFTQNTEAFF. The CDR3 nucleotides are TGTGCCAGCAGTTTTACACAGAACACTGAAGCTTTCTTT.

J is TRBJ1-5 and V is TRBV7-6; a weak D match, TRBD1 (6 bases). The CDR3 is made up of 13 amino acids. Per the germline V gene, CDR1 is SGHVS and CDR2 is FNYEAQ. Trimming stripped 4 bases from V and 4 bases from J, with 8 bases between. CDR3 sequence (DNA): TGTGCCAGCAGCTCCGGACAGAATCAGCCCCAGCATTTT. It specifies CASSSGQNQPQHF.

The gene calls are TRBV7-3 and TRBJ2-6, with 7 bases aligning to TRBD2. Per germline, CDR1 SGHTA and CDR2 FQGTGA. V trimming: 6 bases; J trimming: 0 bases; junction bases outside the gene matches: 2. The CDR3 sequence is 15 residues long. The CDR3 loop reads CASRRGSSGANVLTF. As DNA, the CDR3 is TGTGCCAGCAGGCGGGGGAGCTCTGGGGCCAACGTCCTGACTTTC.

This clone was observed a few times. The V call is TRBV5-4, the J call TRBJ2-1, with TRBD2 matching 8 bases. The germline V gene encodes CDR1 SGHNT and CDR2 YYREEE (reference sequence). The ends lost 4 bases at V and 2 bases at J; junction bases unmatched: 8. This CDR3 is 16 amino acids long. The CDR3 DNA is TGTGCCAGCAGCCCGGAGGTCGGGGGGGCCTACAATGAGCAGTTCTTC. It codes for CASSPEVGGAYNEQFF.